A single sample gave rise to the 27 T cell receptor beta chains below, sequenced in a study of OX40 agonist ivuxolimab in advanced cancers. Clones were sequenced by immunoSEQ multiplex PCR, and TCRdb holds only the in-frame ones, with some missing. The sample has 85,000 to 100,000 clones; 70% to 90% are singletons. Sample: CD4+ or CD8+ T cells sorted from blood, taken in a trial of the OX40 agonist ivuxolimab. The origin of the receptors is an adult with an advanced solid tumor such as melanoma, head and neck, liver or kidney cancer.

The J gene is TRBJ2-2, the V gene TRBV5-6; the D is unclear. CDR3 length: 11 residues. The ends were cut back, 6 bases at V and 2 bases at J, with 2 bases in the middle. The germline gives CDR1 SGHDT, CDR2 YYEEEE. The CDR3 loop reads CASTNTGELFF. CDR3 in DNA: TGTGCCAGCACAAACACCGGGGAGCTGTTTTTT.

The J gene is TRBJ2-6, the V gene TRBV15; no clear D gene. Looked up from germline, CDR1 is LNHNV and CDR2 is YYDKDF (reference sequence). V shed 0 bases and J shed 0 bases, with 9 bases lying between them. This CDR3 has 17 residues. CDR3 sequence reads: CATSRDRLSSGANVLTF. The CDR3 coding sequence is TGTGCCACCAGCAGAGACAGACTTAGCTCTGGGGCCAACGTCCTGACTTTC. Full variable domain (missing parts from reference TRBV15 and TRBJ2-6): DAMVIQNPRYQVTQFGKPVTLSCSQTLNHNVMYWYQQKSSQAPKLLFHYYDKDFNNEADTPDNFQSRRPNTSFCFLDIRSPGLGDTAMYLCATSRDRLSSGANVLTFGAGSRLTVL.

V is TRBV6-5 and J is TRBJ1-4; 7 bases align to TRBD1. CDR1 is MNHEY and CDR2 is SVGAGI in the germline V gene. The ends lost 6 bases at V and 8 bases at J; junction bases unmatched: 9. This CDR3 region has 14 residues. CDR3 loop: CASSLYRGREKLFF. As DNA, the CDR3 is TGTGCCAGCAGCCTCTACAGGGGCCGAGAAAAACTGTTTTTT.

V usage is TRBV14 and J usage is TRBJ2-5; D possibly corresponds to TRBD1 (6 bases). The CDR3 runs 14 residues. Germline V gene sequence: CDR1 SGHDN, CDR2 FVKESK. V lost 0 bases and J lost 12, with 17 bases in between. For the CDR3, the DNA is TGTGCCAGCAGCCAAGAGGGGGCTAGTCATCATAAGTACTTC. Translating it yields CASSQEGASHHKYF.

The chain carries TRBV5-6 and TRBJ1-1; D gene uncertain. Trimming removed 2 bases from V and 4 bases from J, with 9 bases in between. Per the germline V gene, CDR1 is SGHDT and CDR2 is YYEEEE. This CDR3 region has 13 residues. The CDR3 DNA reads TGTGCCAGCAGCTTCGGAGTGGGCACTGAAGCTTTCTTT. Its translation is CASSFGVGTEAFF.

CDR3 nucleotide sequence: TGTGCCAGCAGCGGTGACGGCCTCCCAACTGAAGCTTTCTTT. Translation gives CASSGDGLPTEAFF. The chain joins TRBV5-4 to TRBJ1-1; the D is unclear. Germline V gene data show CDR1 as SGHNT and CDR2 as YYREEE (reference sequence). This CDR3 spans 14 amino acids. V was pared by 4 bases and J by 5 bases, with 15 bases between.

The chain joins TRBV7-9 to TRBJ2-1; D gene unclear. The CDR3 spans 13 residues. Germline CDR1 SEHNR, CDR2 FQNEAQ (reference sequence). Trimming left V 0 bases short and J 7 bases short, with 7 bases between. The CDR3 DNA follows: TGTGCCAGCAGCTTAGCCGCTCTTAATGAGCAGTTCTTC. Residues: CASSLAALNEQFF.

The genes are TRBV7-9 and TRBJ1-1; D is ambiguous. The CDR3 loop spans 13 amino acids. Germline CDR1 is SEHNR and CDR2 is FQNEAQ (reference sequence). Trimming left V 4 bases short and J 3 bases short, with 9 bases between. CDR3 sequence (DNA): TGTGCCAGCAGCTCCACGGTCTACACTGAAGCTTTCTTT. Amino acid sequence: CASSSTVYTEAFF.

The V gene is TRBV30, the J gene TRBJ1-2, with a possible D match to TRBD1 (5 bases). Germline V lookup: CDR1 GTSNPN, CDR2 SVGIG (reference sequence). Trimming pared 6 bases from V and 2 bases from J, leaving 7 bases between. The CDR3 has 11 residues. Written as DNA, the CDR3 is TGTGCCTGTTCAGGGAACTATGGCTACACCTTC. This gives the protein CACSGNYGYTF.

The chain carries TRBV4-3 and TRBJ1-6; D not certain. The germline V and J ends were trimmed by 0 bases and 6 bases, with 18 bases remaining between them. CDR3 length equals 18 residues. Germline V gene sequence: CDR1 LGHNA, CDR2 YSLEER. The CDR3 sequence is CASSQDFRSSHLNSPLHF. The CDR3 bases are TGCGCCAGCAGCCAAGATTTCCGCAGCTCTCACCTTAATTCACCCCTCCACTTT.

The V gene is TRBV20-1, the J gene TRBJ1-1; D is undetermined. Germline CDR1 and CDR2: DFQATT and SNEGSKA (reference sequence). The length of the CDR3 is 10 residues. The V end was cut by 4 bases, the J end by 7 bases, with 7 bases between. The CDR3, as DNA: TGCAGTGCTAAGAGACTTGAAGCTTTCTTT. Its translation: CSAKRLEAFF.

The chain couples TRBV4-3 to TRBJ1-6; no firm D call. CDR1 is LGHNA, CDR2 YSLEER, per germline. The CDR3 totals 14 residues. The V end lost 1 base, the J end lost 9 bases, and 10 bases lay between the germline ends. CDR3 sequence: CASSQGISGSPLHF. The CDR3, as DNA: TGCGCCAGCAGCCAAGGGATTTCGGGTTCACCCCTCCACTTT.

The rearrangement uses TRBV7-9 and TRBJ2-7; 9 nucleotides line up with TRBD1. J gave up 1 base and V 4 bases, and 8 bases lay outside the gene matches. The CDR3 is 16 residues long. Germline lookup yields CDR1 SEHNR and CDR2 FQNEAQ (reference sequence). The CDR3 bases are TGTGCCAGCAGCTCCCGCCTGACAGGGGGGTCCTACGAGCAGTACTTC. Amino acid sequence: CASSSRLTGGSYEQYF.

The chain couples TRBV18 to TRBJ2-7; D is unclear. The CDR3 spans 12 residues. Deletions cut 4 bases from V and 4 bases from J, with 8 bases between. The germline V gene has CDR1 KGHSH and CDR2 LQKENI. Here the CDR3 DNA reads TGTGCCAGCTCACGGGGTTCTTACGAGCAGTACTTC. Amino acids: CASSRGSYEQYF.

The rearrangement joins TRBV29-1 to TRBJ2-7, with D uncertain. The germline V gene has CDR1 SQVTM and CDR2 ANQGSEA. Between the trimmed V and J ends, which lost 4 bases and 9 bases, there was a span of 10 bases. The CDR3 extends over 10 amino acids. Written as DNA, the CDR3 is TGCAGCGTTGGACTCCCGGGGCAGTACTTC. Encoded protein: CSVGLPGQYF.

V is TRBV6-5 and J is TRBJ1-2; D possibly corresponds to TRBD1 (5 bases). The germline V gene encodes CDR1 MNHEY and CDR2 SVGAGI. The CDR3 is made up of 14 amino acids. V lost 3 bases, J lost 4 bases, and 12 bases lay in between. CDR3 residues: CASSYSRVAYGYTF. In nucleotides, the CDR3 is TGTGCCAGCAGTTATTCCAGGGTGGCCTATGGCTACACCTTC.

V is TRBV7-9 and J is TRBJ1-3; tentative D call: TRBD1 (5 bases). The ends were cut back, 5 bases at V and 1 base at J, with 12 bases in the middle. Germline assignment: CDR1 SEHNR and CDR2 FQNEAQ (reference sequence). The CDR3 covers 15 residues. The CDR3 sequence is CASSVGDQSGNTIYF. The CDR3 DNA follows: TGTGCCAGCAGCGTAGGGGACCAGTCTGGAAACACCATATATTTT.

In its sample, this clone was seen once. The chain is built from TRBV19 and TRBJ2-3; 10 bases match TRBD2. The trim removed 4 bases at V and 2 bases at J, leaving 6 bases unmatched. Per germline, CDR1 LNHDA and CDR2 SQIVND (reference sequence). This CDR3 is built from 16 residues. CDR3 region: CASSRTSGITTDTQYF. In nucleotides, the CDR3 is TGTGCCAGTAGTAGGACTAGCGGTATTACCACAGATACGCAGTATTTT.

The J gene is TRBJ1-1, the V gene TRBV6-1; 8 nucleotides agree with TRBD1. CDR1 and CDR2 (germline): MNHNS, SASEGT. V shed 4 bases and J 1 base; nucleotides not matched to a gene: 5. The length of the CDR3 is 15 residues. The CDR3 protein is CASSAQGAGNTEAFF. Here the CDR3 DNA reads TGTGCCAGCAGTGCGCAGGGGGCAGGGAACACTGAAGCTTTCTTT.

This clone was seen only once. The J gene is TRBJ1-1, the V gene TRBV7-2; D gene unclear. Trimming stripped 0 bases from V and 1 base from J, with 6 bases between. This CDR3 contains 14 residues. Germline CDR1 reads SGHTA; CDR2 reads FQGNSA. The CDR3 sequence is CASSLALENTEAFF. Written as DNA, the CDR3 is TGTGCCAGCAGCTTAGCCCTGGAGAACACTGAAGCTTTCTTT.

J is TRBJ2-3 and V is TRBV10-1; 12 nucleotides align to TRBD2. The V gene end was trimmed by 5 bases and the J gene end by 2 bases; junction bases not matched to a gene: 11. This CDR3 is built from 18 residues. In germline, CDR1 is WNHNN, CDR2 SYGVQD (reference sequence). The CDR3 reads CASSSSGGAGEVTDTQYF. The CDR3 DNA sequence: TGCGCCAGCAGTTCTAGCGGGGGGGCCGGGGAGGTCACAGATACGCAGTATTTT.

This clone appeared a single time. The chain combines TRBV27 with TRBJ1-1; D is uncertain. Trimming took 2 bases from V and 0 from J, leaving 13 bases between them. Germline V CDR1 and CDR2: MNHEY, SMNVEV (reference sequence). The CDR3 covers 16 residues. The CDR3 bases are TGTGCCAGCAGTTTAAGGGCTCCTAGAATGAACACTGAAGCTTTCTTT. This encodes CASSLRAPRMNTEAFF.

This chain joins TRBV19 and TRBJ2-7; no definite D call. Germline CDR1 is LNHDA and CDR2 is SQIVND (reference sequence). The germline V and J ends were trimmed by 3 bases and 3 bases, with 12 bases remaining between them. CDR3 length: 14 residues. The DNA for the CDR3 is TGTGCCAGTAGTATTCCGGGCGCAGTCTACGAGCAGTACTTC. This sequence encodes CASSIPGAVYEQYF.

The J gene is TRBJ2-5, the V gene TRBV18, with D perhaps matching TRBD2 (6 bases). With 1 base removed from V and 2 bases from J, the gap between germline ends came to 11 bases. Germline V CDR1 and CDR2: KGHSH, LQKENI. The CDR3 contains 15 residues. The CDR3 sequence: CASSPLGGVQETQYF. CDR3 sequence (DNA): TGTGCCAGCTCACCACTGGGCGGGGTACAAGAGACCCAGTACTTC.

CDR3 nucleotides: TGTGCCAGCAGCCTTCTCACGGAGTGGTTGAGATCTGGGGCCAACGTCCTGACTTTC. It encodes CASSLLTEWLRSGANVLTF. This sequence joins TRBV5-4 and TRBJ2-6, with D unclear. This CDR3 has 19 amino acids. Per the germline V gene, CDR1 is SGHNT and CDR2 is YYREEE (reference sequence). Trimming pared 4 bases from V and 1 base from J, leaving 21 bases between.

Concerning this clone: Additional DNA sequences in this sample encode the identical CDR3. This chain uses TRBV6-5 with TRBJ1-1; D unresolved. This CDR3 spans 14 amino acids. V was pared by 2 bases and J by 2 bases, with 9 bases between. Germline loops: CDR1 MNHEY, CDR2 SVGAGI. The CDR3 nucleotides are TGTGCCAGCAGTTACGGAACAGTTAACACTGAAGCTTTCTTT. Protein sequence: CASSYGTVNTEAFF.

The V call is TRBV9, the J call TRBJ2-2; the match to TRBD2 covers 10 bases. The germline gives CDR1 SGDLS, CDR2 YYNGEE. The CDR3 is 18 residues long. The trim removed 0 bases at V and 0 bases at J, leaving 5 bases unmatched. The CDR3 region is CASSVGLAGATNTGELFF. CDR3 nucleotide sequence: TGTGCCAGCAGCGTAGGCCTAGCGGGGGCGACGAACACCGGGGAGCTGTTTTTT.